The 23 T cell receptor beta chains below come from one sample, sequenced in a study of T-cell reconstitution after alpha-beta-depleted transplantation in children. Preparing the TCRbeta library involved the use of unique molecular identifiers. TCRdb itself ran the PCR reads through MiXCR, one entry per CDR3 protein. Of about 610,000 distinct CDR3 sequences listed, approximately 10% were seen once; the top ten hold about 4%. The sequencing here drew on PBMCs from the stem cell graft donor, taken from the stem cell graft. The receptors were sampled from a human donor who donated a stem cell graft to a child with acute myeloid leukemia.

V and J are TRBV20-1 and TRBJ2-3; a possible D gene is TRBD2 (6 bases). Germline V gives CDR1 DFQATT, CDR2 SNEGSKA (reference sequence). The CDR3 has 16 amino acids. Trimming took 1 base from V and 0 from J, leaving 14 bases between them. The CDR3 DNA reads TGCAGTGCTAGAGTAGTGGGGGGAGGAAGCACAGATACGCAGTATTTT. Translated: CSARVVGGGSTDTQYF.

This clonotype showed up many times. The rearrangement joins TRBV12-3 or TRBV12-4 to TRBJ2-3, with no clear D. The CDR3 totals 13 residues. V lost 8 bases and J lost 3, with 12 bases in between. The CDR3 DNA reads TGTGCCAGCGAACCCACTACGACAGATACGCAGTATTTT. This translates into CASEPTTTDTQYF.

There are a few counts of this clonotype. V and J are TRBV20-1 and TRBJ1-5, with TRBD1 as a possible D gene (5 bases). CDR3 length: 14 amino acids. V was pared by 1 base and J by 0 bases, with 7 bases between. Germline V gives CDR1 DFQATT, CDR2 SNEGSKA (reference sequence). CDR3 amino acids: CSARVGDSNQPQHF. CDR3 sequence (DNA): TGCAGTGCTAGAGTGGGGGATAGCAATCAGCCCCAGCATTTT.

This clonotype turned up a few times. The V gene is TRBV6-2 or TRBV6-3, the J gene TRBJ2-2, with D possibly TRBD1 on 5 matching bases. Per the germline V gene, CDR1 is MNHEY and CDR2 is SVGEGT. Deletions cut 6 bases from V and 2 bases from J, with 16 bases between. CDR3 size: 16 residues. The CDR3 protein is CASRQETPSNTGELFF. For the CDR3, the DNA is TGTGCCAGCAGACAGGAGACCCCATCCAACACCGGGGAGCTGTTTTTT.

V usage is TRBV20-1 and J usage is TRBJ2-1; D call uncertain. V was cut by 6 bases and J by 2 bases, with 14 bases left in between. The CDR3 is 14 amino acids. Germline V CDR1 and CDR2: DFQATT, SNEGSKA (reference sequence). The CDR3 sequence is CSAPNMAAYNEQFF. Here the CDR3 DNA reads TGCAGTGCCCCGAACATGGCGGCCTACAATGAGCAGTTCTTC.

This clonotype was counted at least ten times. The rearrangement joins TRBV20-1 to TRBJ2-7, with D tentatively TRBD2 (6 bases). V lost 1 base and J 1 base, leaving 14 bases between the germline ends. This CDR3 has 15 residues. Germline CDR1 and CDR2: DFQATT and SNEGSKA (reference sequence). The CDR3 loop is CSARVSRGLSYEQYF. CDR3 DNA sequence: TGCAGTGCTAGAGTGTCGCGGGGCTTATCCTACGAGCAGTACTTC.

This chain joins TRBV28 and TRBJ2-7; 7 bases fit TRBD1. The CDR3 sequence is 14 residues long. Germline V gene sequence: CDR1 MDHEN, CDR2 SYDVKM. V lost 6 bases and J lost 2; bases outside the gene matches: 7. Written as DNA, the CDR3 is TGTGCCAGCAGCGCAGTCGGGACAGCCTACGAGCAGTACTTC. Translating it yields CASSAVGTAYEQYF. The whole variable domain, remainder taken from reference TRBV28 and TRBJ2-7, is DVKVTQSSRYLVKRTGEKVFLECVQDMDHENMFWYRQDPGLGLRLIYFSYDVKMKEKGDIPEGYSVSREKKERFSLILESASTNQTSMYLCASSAVGTAYEQYFGPGTRLTVT.

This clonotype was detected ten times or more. CDR3 nucleotide sequence: TGTGCCAGCAGCTTAGATATAGCTAGCGGGGGCAATGAGCAGTTCTTC. It yields the protein CASSLDIASGGNEQFF. V and J are TRBV11-2 and TRBJ2-1, with 10 bases fitting TRBD2. The CDR3 runs to 16 residues. The junction had 5 bases not matched to a gene; V was cut back by 0 bases and J by 6 bases. Germline loops: CDR1 SGHAT, CDR2 FQNNGV.

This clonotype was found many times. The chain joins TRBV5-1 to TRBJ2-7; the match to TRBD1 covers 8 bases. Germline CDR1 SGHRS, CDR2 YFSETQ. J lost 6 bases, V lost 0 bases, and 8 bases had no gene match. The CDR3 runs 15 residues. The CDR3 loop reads CASSLEARQGREQYF. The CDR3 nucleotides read TGCGCCAGCAGCTTGGAAGCGAGACAGGGGCGCGAGCAGTACTTC. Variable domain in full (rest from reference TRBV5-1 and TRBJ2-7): KAGVTQTPRYLIKTRGQQVTLSCSPISGHRSVSWYQQTPGQGLQFLFEYFSETQRNKGNFPGRFSGRQFSNSRSEMNVSTLELGDSALYLCASSLEARQGREQYFGPGTRLTVT.

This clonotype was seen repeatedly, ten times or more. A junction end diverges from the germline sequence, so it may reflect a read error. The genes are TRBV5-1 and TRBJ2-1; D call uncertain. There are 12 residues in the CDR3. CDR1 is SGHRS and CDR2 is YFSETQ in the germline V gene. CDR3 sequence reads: CASSLTPPPWLF. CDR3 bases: TGCGCCAGCAGCTTGACACCTCCGCCGTGGCTCTTC. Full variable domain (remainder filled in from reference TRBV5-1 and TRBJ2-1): KAGVTQTPRYLIKTRGQQVTLSCSPISGHRSVSWYQQTPGQGLQFLFEYFSETQRNKGNFPGRFSGRQFSNSRSEMNVSTLELGDSALYLCASSLTPPPWLFGPGTRLTVL.

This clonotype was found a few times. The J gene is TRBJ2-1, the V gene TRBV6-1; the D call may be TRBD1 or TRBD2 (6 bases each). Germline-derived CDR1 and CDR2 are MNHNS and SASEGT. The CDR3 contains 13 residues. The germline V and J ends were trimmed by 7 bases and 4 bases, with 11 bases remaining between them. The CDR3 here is CASKGGQYNEQFF. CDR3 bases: TGTGCCAGCAAGGGGGGCCAATACAATGAGCAGTTCTTC.

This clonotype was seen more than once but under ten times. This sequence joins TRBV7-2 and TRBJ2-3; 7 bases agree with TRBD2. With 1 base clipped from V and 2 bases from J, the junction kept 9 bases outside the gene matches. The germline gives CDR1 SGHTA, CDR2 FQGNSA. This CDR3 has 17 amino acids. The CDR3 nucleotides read TGTGCCAGCAGCTTAGGCGCTAGCGGATTGCACACAGATACGCAGTATTTT. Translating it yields CASSLGASGLHTDTQYF.

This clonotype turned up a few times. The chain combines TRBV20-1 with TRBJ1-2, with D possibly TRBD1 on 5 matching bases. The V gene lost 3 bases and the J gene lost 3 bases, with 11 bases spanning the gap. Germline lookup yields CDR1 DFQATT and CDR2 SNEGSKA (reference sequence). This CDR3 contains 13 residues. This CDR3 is CSASSGGDYGYTF. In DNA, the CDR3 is TGCAGTGCTAGTTCGGGGGGAGACTATGGCTACACCTTC.

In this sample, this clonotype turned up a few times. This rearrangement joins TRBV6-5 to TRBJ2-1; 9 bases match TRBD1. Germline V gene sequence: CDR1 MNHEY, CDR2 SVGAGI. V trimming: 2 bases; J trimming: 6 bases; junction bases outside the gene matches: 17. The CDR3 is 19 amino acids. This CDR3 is CASSYPPHFPGQGPNEQFF. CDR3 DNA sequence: TGTGCCAGCAGTTACCCTCCCCACTTCCCGGGACAGGGACCCAATGAGCAGTTCTTC.

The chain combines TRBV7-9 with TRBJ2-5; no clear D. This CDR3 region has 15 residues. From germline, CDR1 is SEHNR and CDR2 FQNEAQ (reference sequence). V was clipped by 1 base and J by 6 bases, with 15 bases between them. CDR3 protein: CASSLEPGPPQTQYF. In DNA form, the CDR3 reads TGTGCCAGCAGCTTAGAGCCAGGCCCCCCCCAGACCCAGTACTTC.

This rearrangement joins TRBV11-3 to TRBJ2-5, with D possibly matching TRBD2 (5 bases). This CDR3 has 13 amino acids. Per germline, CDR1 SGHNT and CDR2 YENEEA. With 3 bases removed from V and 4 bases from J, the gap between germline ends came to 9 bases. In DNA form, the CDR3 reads TGTGCCAGCAGCTTTGGGAGTTCAGAGACCCAGTACTTC. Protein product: CASSFGSSETQYF.

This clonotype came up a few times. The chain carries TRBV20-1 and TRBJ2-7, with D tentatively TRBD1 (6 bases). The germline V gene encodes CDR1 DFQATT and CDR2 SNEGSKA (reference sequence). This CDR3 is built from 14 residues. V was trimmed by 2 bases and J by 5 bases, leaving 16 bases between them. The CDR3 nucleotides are TGCAGTGCTAGATTGTCCAGGGGAGTCGACGAGCAGTACTTC. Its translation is CSARLSRGVDEQYF.

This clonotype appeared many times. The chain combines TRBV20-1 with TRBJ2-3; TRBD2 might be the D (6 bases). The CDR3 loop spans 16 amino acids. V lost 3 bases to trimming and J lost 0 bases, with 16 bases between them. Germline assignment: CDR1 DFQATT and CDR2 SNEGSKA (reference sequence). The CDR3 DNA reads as TGCAGTGCTAGTGATGGGGTAGCGGAGAGCACAGATACGCAGTATTTT. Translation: CSASDGVAESTDTQYF.

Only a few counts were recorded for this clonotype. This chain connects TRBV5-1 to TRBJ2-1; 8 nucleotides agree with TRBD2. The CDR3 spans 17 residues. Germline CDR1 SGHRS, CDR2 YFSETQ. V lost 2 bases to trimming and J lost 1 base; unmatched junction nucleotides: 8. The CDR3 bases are TGCGCCAGCAGCTTCTGGGGAGCGGGAGTTTCCTACAATGAGCAGTTCTTC. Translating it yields CASSFWGAGVSYNEQFF.

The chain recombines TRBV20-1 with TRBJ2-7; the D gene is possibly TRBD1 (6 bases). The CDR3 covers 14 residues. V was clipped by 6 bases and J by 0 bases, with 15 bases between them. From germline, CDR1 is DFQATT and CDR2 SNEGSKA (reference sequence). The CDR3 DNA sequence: TGCAGTGCCCTACGAGACAGGAGCTCCTACGAGCAGTACTTC. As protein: CSALRDRSSYEQYF.

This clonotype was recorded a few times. The CDR3 bases are TGTGCCAGCAGCTTTGGGGGCACCGGGGAGCTGTTTTTT. It translates to CASSFGGTGELFF. The genes are TRBV7-2 and TRBJ2-2; D possibly matches TRBD1 or TRBD2 (5 bases each). The CDR3 runs 13 residues. The germline V and J ends were trimmed by 3 bases and 4 bases, with 6 bases remaining between them. CDR1 is SGHTA, CDR2 FQGNSA, per germline.

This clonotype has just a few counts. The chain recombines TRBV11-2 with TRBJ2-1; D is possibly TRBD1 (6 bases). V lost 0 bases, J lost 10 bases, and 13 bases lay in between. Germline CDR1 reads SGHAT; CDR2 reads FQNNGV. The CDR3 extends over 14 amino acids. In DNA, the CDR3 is TGTGCCAGCAGCTTAGAGGGCCTCAGGGGCGAGCAGTTCTTC. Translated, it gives CASSLEGLRGEQFF.

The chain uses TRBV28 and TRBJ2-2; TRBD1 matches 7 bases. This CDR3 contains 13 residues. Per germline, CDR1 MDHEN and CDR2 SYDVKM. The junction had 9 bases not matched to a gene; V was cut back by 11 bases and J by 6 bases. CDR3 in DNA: TGTGCCTCTTGGGACAGTAATGCCGGGGAGCTGTTTTTT. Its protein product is CASWDSNAGELFF.